This T cell receptor (beta chain) appears in the sequencing data of a study of cytomegalovirus exposure and HLA in healthy donors. Study-wide points: Presence/absence analyses took donor sequencing depth as roughly uniform. Based on reports, TCR beta sequences accurately predicted HLA-A and HLA-B alleles for most subjects. A prior analysis recorded that most TCR beta V segments were productive about 87% or about 30% of the time. Sequencing likely caused a cluster of highly shared sequence variants.

The PCR contained 60 Vbeta and 13 Jbeta primers. Assay: immunoSEQ multiplex PCR; the TCRdb copy retains only in-frame clones and omits some. In the table there are about 150,000 clones, under 85% of which are singletons. A few counts support this clone. What it binds is not known. The sample comprised PBMCs. This receptor was identified in a man in his late teens or twenties in good health and CMV-seronegative.

CDR3 residues: CASSELGLAGEQFF. CDR3 sequence (DNA): TGTGCCAGCAGTGAACTCGGACTAGCGGGTGAGCAGTTCTTC. This sequence joins TRBV6-1 and TRBJ2-1; the match to TRBD2 covers 11 bases. Germline-derived CDR1 and CDR2 are MNHNS and SASEGT. CDR3 size: 14 residues. With 2 bases clipped from V and 9 bases from J, the junction kept 3 bases outside the gene matches.